A selection of T cell receptor beta chains follows, all from one sample in a study of T cells after yellow fever vaccination. TCRdb processed the 5' RACE reads anew with MiXCR; each CDR3 protein has one entry. Among hundreds of thousands of distinct CDR3 sequences, approximately 13% were seen once, and the ten largest hold more than 13%. The source material was PBMCs, sampled on the day of the yellow fever booster vaccination. These receptors were obtained from a man under 40 who received the YFV17D yellow fever vaccine. Both conserved end residues are part of each CDR3. Fields, in order: clone size, J gene, V gene, CDR3 protein. The size entry is marked missing in some rows and otherwise reads once, few, many or a size class.

- TRBJ2-7 TRBV14 CASSQGWGEQYF
many TRBJ2-1 TRBV18 CASSPSTYNEQFF
many TRBJ2-7 TRBV9 CASSVGGAGSYEQYF
- TRBJ2-7 TRBV10-3 CAISESRGVEQYF
- TRBJ1-1 TRBV9 CASSVDQNTEAFF
- TRBJ1-2 TRBV5-5 CASSTPSDSNYGYTF
many TRBJ2-7 TRBV5-1 CASSLAGSYEQYF
few TRBJ1-2 TRBV29-1 CSVVTGFFGGYTF
- TRBJ2-7 TRBV27 CASSLRTGSYEQYF
few TRBJ1-3 TRBV2 CASSFVKSRSGNTIYF
- TRBJ2-5 TRBV2 CASGAGLAVGETQYF
few TRBJ2-1 TRBV19 CASNFGLAYNEQFF
- TRBJ2-7 TRBV6-8 CASSYRAGGPFEQYF
few TRBJ2-7 TRBV24-1 CATSDLTLGEQYF
- TRBJ2-1 TRBV20-1 CSAIFQEVNEQFF
- TRBJ2-3 TRBV12-3/TRBV12-4 CASSPAAGVGRTQYF
few TRBJ2-5 TRBV12-3/TRBV12-4 CASRPIGETQYF
- TRBJ1-1 TRBV7-2 CASSLITRGAFF
- TRBJ2-2 TRBV12-3/TRBV12-4 CASSTRERPGYTGELFF
- TRBJ2-7 TRBV7-9 CASSSQGALPYEQYF
- TRBJ2-7 TRBV12-3/TRBV12-4 CASTPWTGRSSYEQYF
once TRBJ2-1 TRBV4-3 CASSQDFGLAGNNEQFF
few TRBJ2-1 TRBV7-2 CASSRDRNNEQFF
- TRBJ2-3 TRBV27 CASSFLAGSTDTQYF
- TRBJ2-2 TRBV3-1 CASCQVPDMTGNTGELFF
few TRBJ2-5 TRBV7-8 CASSLIFSGPQETQYF
many TRBJ1-1 TRBV6-2/TRBV6-3 CASGDGRGTEAFF
- TRBJ2-6 TRBV9 CASSGKISGANVLTF
- TRBJ1-5 TRBV28 CASSLAGGGAGQPQHF
few TRBJ2-2 TRBV7-2 CASSPPSAPNTGELFF
- TRBJ2-1 TRBV7-3 CASSVSGGASNEQFF
many TRBJ2-1 TRBV7-9 CASSLFRGAHYNEQFF
few TRBJ2-1 TRBV24-1 CATSETGTGFGNEQFF
few TRBJ2-7 TRBV7-2 CASSLRGLPGEQYF
few TRBJ1-2 TRBV20-1 CSAPLGQINGYTF
- TRBJ2-7 TRBV7-9 CASSLRDREGEQYF
few TRBJ2-3 TRBV7-6 CASSSSGAYTDTQYF
few TRBJ2-2 TRBV5-1 CASSATGVTGELFF
- TRBJ2-2 TRBV19 CATATSSNGELFF
- TRBJ2-1 TRBV20-1 CSAQLLAGYNEQFF
- TRBJ2-1 TRBV4-3 CASSHENLGQQFF
few TRBJ1-4 TRBV7-9 CASSFWGNEKLFF
- TRBJ2-3 TRBV4-3 CASSQDYGSGGDTQYF
few TRBJ2-7 TRBV6-1 CASRDSGRGDEQYF
many TRBJ2-7 TRBV24-1 CATSDSSYEQYF
- TRBJ2-3 TRBV5-1 CASSLGGLALGTDTQYF
few TRBJ2-1 TRBV7-2 CASSLGSLAGFKNEQFF
few TRBJ2-3 TRBV6-2/TRBV6-3 CASSFLGELTDTQYF
few TRBJ2-1 TRBV5-1 CASMGDRYNEQFF
few TRBJ2-5 TRBV11-1 CASSSLGLAGLLQETQYF
few TRBJ2-3 TRBV7-3 CASSLTEADTQYF
few TRBJ2-5 TRBV9 CASSVGLGGGGSTQYF
few TRBJ2-5 TRBV5-1 CASSLGPKGGTQYF